This entry lists 10 T cell receptor beta chains sequenced from one sample in a study of T cell changes during pregnancy in multiple sclerosis. The data were produced by immunoSEQ multiplex PCR, yet TCRdb's version contains in-frame clones alone and is incomplete. The table has around 69,000 clones, over 80% seen once; the top ten hold roughly 2.2%. Specimen: peripheral blood, collected in the first trimester of pregnancy. These receptors were obtained from a female donor with multiple sclerosis, enrolled in a pregnancy study.

This chain connects TRBV7-9 to TRBJ2-3; D is uncertain. Trimming shortened V by 7 bases and J by 2 bases, and 16 bases separated the two germline ends. CDR3 size: 15 residues. Per germline, CDR1 SEHNR and CDR2 FQNEAQ (reference sequence). Here the CDR3 DNA reads TGTGCCAGCACCCCAAGCACCACAGACACAGATACGCAGTATTTT. Its protein is CASTPSTTDTDTQYF.

This chain connects TRBV19 to TRBJ2-2, with D uncertain. This CDR3 contains 14 residues. Per the germline V gene, CDR1 is LNHDA and CDR2 is SQIVND (reference sequence). The V end was cut by 4 bases, the J end by 2 bases, with 8 bases between. CDR3 protein: CASSTGPNTGELFF. The CDR3 DNA sequence: TGTGCCAGTAGTACGGGTCCTAACACCGGGGAGCTGTTTTTT.

The chain couples TRBV5-1 to TRBJ2-7; D gene ambiguous. This CDR3 has 13 residues. V was clipped by 0 bases and J by 3 bases, with 7 bases between them. Per the germline V gene, CDR1 is SGHRS and CDR2 is YFSETQ. In nucleotides, the CDR3 is TGCGCCAGCAGCTTGGGTCCCCTCTACGAGCAGTACTTC. This sequence encodes CASSLGPLYEQYF.

The chain combines TRBV15 with TRBJ2-5, with unresolved D. Germline V gene lookup returns CDR1 LNHNV and CDR2 YYDKDF (reference sequence). V was pared by 8 bases and J by 1 base, with 17 bases between. This CDR3 spans 15 amino acids. CDR3 region: CATPRADVTQETQYF. The CDR3 region has the DNA TGTGCCACCCCTAGAGCCGACGTGACCCAAGAGACCCAGTACTTC.

For this clone: Different DNA sequences within this sample yield the same CDR3. J is TRBJ1-2 and V is TRBV19; 10 bases line up with TRBD1. J lost 0 bases, V lost 8 bases, and 6 bases had no gene match. This CDR3 contains 15 residues. The germline V gene has CDR1 LNHDA and CDR2 SQIVND (reference sequence). Written as DNA, the CDR3 is TGTGCCAGTCGAGGACAGGGGGAGGCTAACTATGGCTACACCTTC. Encoded protein: CASRGQGEANYGYTF.

This clone was counted a single time. The chain couples TRBV5-1 to TRBJ1-2; 7 nucleotides match TRBD1. The germline V gene encodes CDR1 SGHRS and CDR2 YFSETQ. V lost 4 bases, J lost 6 bases, and 9 bases stayed unmatched. The length of the CDR3 is 14 residues. CDR3 sequence reads: CASSTSDRVDGYTF. DNA for the CDR3: TGCGCCAGCAGCACCTCCGACAGGGTGGATGGCTACACCTTC.

The chain couples TRBV9 to TRBJ1-3, with D perhaps matching TRBD1 (6 bases). CDR1 and CDR2 (germline): SGDLS, YYNGEE. The CDR3 spans 16 residues. V gave up 4 bases and J gave up 0 bases, with 14 bases separating them. The CDR3 spells CASSTGQSFSGNTIYF. Here the CDR3 DNA reads TGTGCCAGCAGCACCGGACAGTCCTTCTCTGGAAACACCATATATTTT.

This chain links TRBV19 with TRBJ1-5; unclear D gene. CDR3 length: 13 amino acids. Trimming took off 3 bases at V and 1 base at J, with 4 bases between the two ends. Germline lookup yields CDR1 LNHDA and CDR2 SQIVND (reference sequence). CDR3 protein: CASSMQSNQPQHF. The CDR3 DNA is TGTGCCAGTAGTATGCAGAGCAATCAGCCCCAGCATTTT.

The V and J genes are TRBV4-2 and TRBJ1-3; weak D call: TRBD1 (6 bases). Deletions cut 2 bases from V and 6 bases from J, with 14 bases between. CDR3 size: 15 residues. Germline CDR1 LGHNA, CDR2 YNFKEQ. The CDR3, as DNA: TGTGCCAGCAGCCAAACAGGGATTAACCAAAACACCATATATTTT. It is translated as CASSQTGINQNTIYF.

This rearrangement joins TRBV6-5 to TRBJ1-5; TRBD1 matches at 7 bases. Germline V lookup: CDR1 MNHEY, CDR2 SVGAGI. The CDR3 is 14 residues long. With V trimmed by 5 bases and J by 9 bases, 10 bases remained unmatched. Here the CDR3 DNA reads TGTGCCAGCAGTAAAGAGAGGGGGCGGATGCCCCAGCATTTT. Residues: CASSKERGRMPQHF.